This T cell receptor beta chain came from a study of blood T cell repertoires in COVID-19 (dated by TCRdb to 2018 to 2021). Background on the whole study: Collaborator samples came from the United States, Italy and Spain and covered acute and convalescent phases of COVID-19. A freely available public database, intended as a resource for researchers studying the immune response to SARS-CoV-2, is where the repertoires were released. Subjects who had been exposed to COVID-19, were actively infected with it, or had recovered from it provided the deeply sampled blood TCRbeta repertoires that made up the dataset. Where available, HLA class I and class II types were obtained from metadata supplied by the sample provider rather than from assay-based typing. The samples were drawn from the first 160 participants of the ongoing ImmuneRACE study and from 1,254 subjects provided by 6 global collaborators. The material from the prospective study consisted of cDNA or gDNA derived from T cells, B-cell-depleted T cells, or PBMCs. The sample metadata nearly always contained a de-identified subject ID, COVID-19 status, age in years and sex. Results and caveats for the whole study, not just this receptor: The quantity of clinical and demographic metadata differed by source and by participant and was supplied without curation.

TCRbeta CDR3 regions were amplified from genomic DNA by means of the immunoSEQ Assay, a bias-controlled multiplex PCR. Processing in the source paper ran as follows. Within the assay, amplification of reference gene primers was used to estimate how many nucleated cells each sample contained. Sequence reads were collapsed and filtered to measure the absolute abundance of every unique TCRbeta CDR3 rearrangement. For each sample, productive Simpson clonality was calculated by taking the square root of Simpson's diversity index across productive rearrangements. The table comes from immuneACCESS by way of TCRdb, which keeps in-frame sequences with V and J called. Part of the clones is missing from these tables; in studies checked, under half for an unresolved V gene and the rest for unknown reasons. From that table come the V and J calls and clone size; the DNA was used to work out D and trimming. In all, the sample holds under 400,000 clones, and 75% to 90% of those were seen once. Less than 3.5% of the sample belongs to the ten largest clones.

At one collaborating source in Seattle, patients were enrolled during active infection and were followed longitudinally through the course of disease. Collaborating institutions collected whole blood in K2EDTA tubes following their own protocols. For TCRbeta analysis, collaborators shipped samples in one of three forms: frozen whole blood, isolated PBMCs, or DNA extracted from either of those sample types. Concerning this clone itself: Its antigen remains unidentified. Base qualities are not provided; no much larger clone lies one nucleotide away.

The CDR3 holds 15 amino acids from the cysteine to the phenylalanine. Of all the DNA, just the CDR3 is kept, 45 bases in frame from base 1. Taken from the germline V gene, the CDR1 and CDR2 loops are MNHEY and SVGAGI. The germline ends are 14 bases apart after V is trimmed by 5 bases and J by 1 base. The rearranged chain carries TRBV6-5 and TRBJ1-1; the best D guess is TRBD1, with 5 bases matching. Material: peripheral blood. The receptor was derived from a woman in her twenties or thirties with COVID-19, enrolled during active disease. The sequenced DNA: TGTGCCAGCAGTAAATATAACGGACAGAACACTGAAGCTTTCTTT. It is translated as CASSKYNGQNTEAFF.